The text below deals with one T cell receptor beta chain. Its antigen is not known. The entry originates in a study of response to subunit inactivated influenza vaccine. TCRdb fed the RT-PCR reads into MiXCR, producing one record per CDR3 protein. The data show just under 550,000 distinct CDR3 sequences, under 30% seen once. General study findings and limits: That few new T cells are recruited by each seasonal influenza vaccination was the authors' suggestion.

Trimming left V 5 bases short and J 0 bases short, with 11 bases between. The CDR3 is 15 residues long. In germline, CDR1 is SGHRS, CDR2 YFSETQ. This sample was also put to use in a study of T cells expressing NK-cell markers. That paper adds: What made the TCR beta cDNA was 5'RACE template switching with UMIs. The eight sequenced donors comprised seven who were HCMV-seropositive and one who was seronegative. With an anti-gamma-delta TCR antibody, sorting in several experiments was kept to alpha-beta TCR T cells.

The source of this sequence is a man aged 45 to 65 who received an inactivated influenza vaccine. The chain employs TRBV5-1 and TRBJ2-2; D is possibly TRBD1 (6 bases). The sample here was CD4+ T cells sorted from PBMCs, taken 11 to 12 days after vaccination. As DNA, the CDR3 is TGCGCCAGCAGGCTGACAGGATCGAACACCGGGGAGCTGTTTTTT. This encodes CASRLTGSNTGELFF.